This T cell receptor (beta chain) was observed in a study of Tregs in tolerant kidney transplant recipients. Across the study: Sorting used antibodies to exclude donor cells.

Sequencing was performed with immunoSEQ multiplex PCR; in TCRdb, only in-frame clones are kept and a portion is missing. The table has roughly 40,000 clones, roughly 95% seen once. The CDR3 is 15 amino acids. Germline V gives CDR1 SGHDT, CDR2 YYEEEE. V lost 0 bases and J 0 bases, leaving 7 bases between the germline ends. Concerning this clone itself: Its matching antigen is unknown.

General study results and limits: Few patients were studied, so findings need validation in larger groups. Biological reproducibility was not directly addressed, but technical replication error appeared minimal.

The rearrangement joins TRBV5-6 to TRBJ2-1, with D perhaps matching TRBD1 (5 bases). Sequenced: Tregs from blood cultured with allogeneic cells. The clonotype comes from a human donor in good health. CDR3 coding DNA: TGTGCCAGCAGCTTGGAAGACAGCTCCTACAATGAGCAGTTCTTC. Amino acids: CASSLEDSSYNEQFF.